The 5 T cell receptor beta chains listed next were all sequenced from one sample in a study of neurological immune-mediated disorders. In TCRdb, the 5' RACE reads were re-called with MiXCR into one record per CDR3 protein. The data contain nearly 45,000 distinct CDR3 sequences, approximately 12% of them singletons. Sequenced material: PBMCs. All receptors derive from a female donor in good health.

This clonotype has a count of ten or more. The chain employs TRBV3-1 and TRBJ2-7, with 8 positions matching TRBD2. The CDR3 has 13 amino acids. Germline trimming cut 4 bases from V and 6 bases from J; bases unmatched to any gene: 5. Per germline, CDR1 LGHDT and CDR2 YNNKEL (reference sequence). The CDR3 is CASSLRLAREQYF. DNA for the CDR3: TGTGCCAGCAGCCTTAGACTAGCGCGCGAGCAGTACTTC.

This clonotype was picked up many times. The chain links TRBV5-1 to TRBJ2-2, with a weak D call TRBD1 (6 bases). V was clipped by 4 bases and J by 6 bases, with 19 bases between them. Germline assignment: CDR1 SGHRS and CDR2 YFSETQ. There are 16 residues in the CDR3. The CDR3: CASSPGHASPAGELFF. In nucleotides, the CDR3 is TGCGCCAGCAGCCCGGGACACGCGAGCCCAGCCGGGGAGCTGTTTTTT.

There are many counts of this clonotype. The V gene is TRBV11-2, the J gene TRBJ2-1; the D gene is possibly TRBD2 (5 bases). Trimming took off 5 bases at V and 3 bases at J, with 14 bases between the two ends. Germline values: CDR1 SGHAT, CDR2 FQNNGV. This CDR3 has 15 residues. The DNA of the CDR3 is TGTGCCAGCAGCCTCGACCTCGGGAACTACAATGAGCAGTTCTTC. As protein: CASSLDLGNYNEQFF.

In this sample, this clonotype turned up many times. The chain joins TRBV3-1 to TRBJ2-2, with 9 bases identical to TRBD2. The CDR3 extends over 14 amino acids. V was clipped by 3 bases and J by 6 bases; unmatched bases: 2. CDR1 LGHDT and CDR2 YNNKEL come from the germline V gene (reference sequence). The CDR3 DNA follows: TGTGCCAGCAGCCAGGTAGCGGGAGCCGGGGAGCTGTTTTTT. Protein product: CASSQVAGAGELFF. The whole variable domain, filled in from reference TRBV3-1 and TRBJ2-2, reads DTAVSQTPKYLVTQMGNDKSIKCEQNLGHDTMYWYKQDSKKFLKIMFSYNNKELIINETVPNRFSPKSPDKAHLNLHINSLELGDSAVYFCASSQVAGAGELFFGEGSRLTVL.

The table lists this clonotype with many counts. DNA of the CDR3: TGTGCCAGCAGCCCGCGGGGGGCTGGTGCCTACAATGAGCAGTTCTTC. It encodes CASSPRGAGAYNEQFF. The gene calls are TRBV11-3 and TRBJ2-1; the match to TRBD2 covers 8 bases. The CDR3 is 16 residues long. J was trimmed by 2 bases and V by 5 bases; bases with no gene match: 8. Germline lookup yields CDR1 SGHNT and CDR2 YENEEA.